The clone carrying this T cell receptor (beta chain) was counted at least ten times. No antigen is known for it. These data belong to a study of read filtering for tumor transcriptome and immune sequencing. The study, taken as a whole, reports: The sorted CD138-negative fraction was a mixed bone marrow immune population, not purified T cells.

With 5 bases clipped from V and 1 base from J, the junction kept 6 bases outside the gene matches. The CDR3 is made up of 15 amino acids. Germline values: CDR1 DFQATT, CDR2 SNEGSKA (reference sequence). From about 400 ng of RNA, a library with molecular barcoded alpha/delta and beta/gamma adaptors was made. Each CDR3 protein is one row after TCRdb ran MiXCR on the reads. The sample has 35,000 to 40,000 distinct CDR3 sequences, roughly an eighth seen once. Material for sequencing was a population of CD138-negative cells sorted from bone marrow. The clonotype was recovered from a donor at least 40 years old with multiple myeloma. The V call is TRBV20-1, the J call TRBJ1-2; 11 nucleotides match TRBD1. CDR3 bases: TGCAGTGCTGGGGGGACAGGGGGTTTTAACTATGGCTACACCTTC. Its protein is CSAGGTGGFNYGYTF.